This TCR beta chain was sequenced in a study of blood T cells in healthy people across ages. The study's findings and limits: Getting older went along with TCR beta diversity per million T cells dropping roughly linearly. What prevented conclusive comparison of naive and antigen-experienced cells was that PBMCs were unsorted. Long-lived donors carried more naive CD4+ cells and greater diversity than aged donors.

V was trimmed by 7 bases and J by 4 bases, leaving 15 bases between them. This CDR3 is 14 amino acids long. Worth noting for this clonotype: Antigen unknown.

PCR was performed a second time for about 6 to 12 cycles using a sample-barcoded 5' primer and a J-beta primer mix. A single record per CDR3 protein comes from TCRdb applying MiXCR to the 5' RACE reads. Of 1 million or so distinct CDR3 sequences detected, 45% appear once; the ten largest clones hold 18%. V gene TRBV12-3 or TRBV12-4 combines with J gene TRBJ2-3; D unclear. Sequenced: blood. The TCR was taken from an older woman in good health. The CDR3 loop reads CASINRLDPDTQYF. DNA of the CDR3: TGTGCCAGCATTAACCGTCTAGACCCAGATACGCAGTATTTT.